This is a list of T cell receptor beta chains from one sample in a study of cytomegalovirus exposure and HLA in healthy donors. Measured with immunoSEQ multiplex PCR; TCRdb has only the in-frame clones, and not every one. This specimen shows some 75,000 clones; the ten leading clones hold about 0.76%. The sequenced sample consisted of PBMCs. All receptors come from a boy aged 5 to 17 in good health and CMV-seronegative. Each CDR3 is given without its conserved first and last residue. Each record gives: J gene, V gene, CDR3 protein.

TRBJ1-2 | TRBV25-1 | ASSEAYGYT
TRBJ1-2 | TRBV30 | AWSVFVGRAGGYT
TRBJ1-4 | TRBV28 | ASSSDRATNEKLF
TRBJ2-2 | TRBV5-6 | ASSRAGVPGELF
TRBJ2-7 | TRBV7-9 | ASSSSTGSGSYEQY
TRBJ1-1 | TRBV5-6 | ASSLPGQGGTEAF
TRBJ1-2 | TRBV6-1 | ASSDARGEGYT
TRBJ1-1 | TRBV2 | ASSEGQGMNTEAF
TRBJ1-5 | TRBV7-9 | ASSLEGDQPQH
TRBJ1-2 | TRBV4-3 | ASSPGTGLPYGYT
TRBJ2-2 | TRBV19 | ASSISGGITGELF
TRBJ1-2 | TRBV6-5 | ASSYSGDRAGYT
TRBJ1-2 | TRBV18 | ASSNSGGPDGYT
TRBJ2-7 | TRBV7-9 | ASSFLTGQGIYEQY
TRBJ2-5 | TRBV5-1 | ASSLLQGPQETQY
TRBJ2-1 | TRBV7-9 | ASSFTTSGGDEQF
TRBJ2-7 | TRBV4-1 | ASSQVGQGFVEQY
TRBJ2-5 | TRBV5-1 | ASSLASAGTVETQY
TRBJ2-7 | TRBV6-1 | ASSPLSGAKYEQY
TRBJ2-7 | TRBV5-4 | ASSLVGGGWLDYEQY
NA | TRBV7-2 | ASSSYWASDEQY
TRBJ1-1 | TRBV6-4 | ASSRDRGTEAF
TRBJ1-1 | TRBV29-1 | SVDRGMNTEAF
TRBJ2-5 | TRBV29-1 | SVAPSGQETQY
TRBJ1-6 | TRBV11-2 | ASRKREHNSPLH
TRBJ2-2 | TRBV5-5 | ASSLVITGELF
TRBJ1-4 | TRBV7-9 | ATQDRVPEKLF
TRBJ2-7 | TRBV7-6 | ASSLGGPSEQY
TRBJ2-1 | TRBV25-1 | ASSSTGVESSYNEQF
TRBJ1-6 | TRBV9 | ASSGLSDRYSPLH
TRBJ1-5 | TRBV10-3 | ATRGQYSNQPQH
TRBJ2-5 | TRBV30 | AWSSSSGGAVKTQY
TRBJ2-1 | TRBV7-6 | ASSPRGTAKANEQF
TRBJ2-1 | TRBV2 | ASRDLERGGNEQF
TRBJ1-2 | TRBV7-8 | ASSLHRAYFNYGYT
TRBJ1-5 | TRBV30 | AWSSSNQPQH
TRBJ2-3 | TRBV7-3 | ASSSSGSTDTQY
TRBJ2-1 | TRBV6-1 | ASSESVPSGEQF
TRBJ1-2 | TRBV30 | AWSDGKKPA
TRBJ1-1 | TRBV5-4 | ASSLGQGLMNTEAF
TRBJ1-3 | TRBV2 | ASSPVGGAGGNTIY
TRBJ1-3 | TRBV5-6 | ASCRPSGNTIY
TRBJ2-3 | TRBV5-1 | ASSSTPGQGTDTQY